The entry below gives a single T cell receptor beta chain sequence along with its context. The antigen is not known. This may arise from a read error, as a much more abundant clone is one base away. The sample belongs to a study of post-analysis software for immune sequencing data. Across the study: Relapsing-remitting, secondary progressive and progressive-relapsing multiple sclerosis were all included among the disease courses. Notes on the study in general: Normalized Chao1 diversity was significantly lower in multiple sclerosis patients than in controls. Higher frequency in patients than in controls was seen for a handful of TRBV segments, with TRBV5-6, TRBV5-1 and TRBV20-1 among them.

CDR1 and CDR2 (germline): SQVTM, ANQGSEA. V was shortened by 7 bases and J by 3 bases, with 12 bases between the two germline ends. The CDR3 extends over 12 amino acids. The TCR beta cDNA libraries contained unique molecular identifiers. T cells numbering about 0.95 to 11 million gave rise to some 520,000 cDNA molecules. In TCRdb, the PCR reads were re-called with MiXCR into one record per CDR3 protein. The data show roughly 730,000 distinct CDR3 sequences, roughly 29% seen once. The clonotype comes from a girl between 10 and 17 years old with multiple sclerosis. J is TRBJ1-2 and V is TRBV29-1; weak D call: TRBD1 (5 bases). The sample consisted of blood. The CDR3: CSGHRRDYGYTF. CDR3 DNA sequence: TGCAGCGGTCACAGGAGGGACTATGGCTACACCTTC.